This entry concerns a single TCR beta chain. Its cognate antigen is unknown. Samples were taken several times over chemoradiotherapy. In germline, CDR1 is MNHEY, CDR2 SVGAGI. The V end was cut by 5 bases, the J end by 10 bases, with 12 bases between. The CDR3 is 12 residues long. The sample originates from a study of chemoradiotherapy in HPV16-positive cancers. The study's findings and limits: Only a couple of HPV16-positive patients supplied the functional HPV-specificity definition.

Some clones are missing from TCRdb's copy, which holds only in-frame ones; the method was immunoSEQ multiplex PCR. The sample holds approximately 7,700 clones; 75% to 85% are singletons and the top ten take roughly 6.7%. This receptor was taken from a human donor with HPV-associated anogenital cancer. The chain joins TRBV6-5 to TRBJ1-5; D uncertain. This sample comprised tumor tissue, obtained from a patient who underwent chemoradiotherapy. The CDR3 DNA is TGTGCCAGCAGTATGGGTGCTGGACCCCAGCATTTT. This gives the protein CASSMGAGPQHF.